One T cell receptor beta chain is described in this entry. This specimen comes from a study of shared T cell receptors in the human thymus. In germline, CDR1 is SGHNT, CDR2 YENEEA. The V gene end was trimmed by 1 base and the J gene end by 3 bases; junction bases not matched to a gene: 10. CDR3 length: 17 residues. Profiled with immunoSEQ multiplex PCR; TCRdb holds only in-frame clones, not every one. The sample has about 540,000 clones, 75% to 80% seen once. The same data also contributed to another study, on human thymus T cells. That study reports: Resections from corrective heart surgery provided thymus tissue. An apparent bias in V and J gene usage was seen in thymic and blood repertoires.

The TCR was taken from a boy under two years old with a congenital heart defect. The sequenced sample consisted of thymocytes. The chain recombines TRBV11-3 with TRBJ2-7, with 9 bases fitting TRBD2. CDR3 residues: CASSLVPPREGNYEQYF. CDR3 nucleotide sequence: TGTGCCAGCAGCTTAGTCCCGCCGCGGGAGGGCAACTACGAGCAGTACTTC.